This T cell receptor (beta chain) was sequenced for a study of CD8 T cells in Susac syndrome. General study findings and limits: CD4+ repertoires of Susac syndrome patients lacked detectable clonal expansion. TCR sequencing and HLA analysis covered a relatively small number of individuals.

Isolation of CD8+ and CD4+ T cells was performed negatively, whereas enrichment of TEMRA cells was done by FACS. Random hexamers served to reverse transcribe about 0.5 to 1 ug RNA. TCRdb called the immunoSEQ multiplex PCR reads again in MiXCR, with one record for every CDR3 protein. The repertoire holds about 140,000 distinct CDR3 sequences, with approximately 95% as singletons. Deletions cut 0 bases from V and 3 bases from J, with 12 bases between. Germline V gene lookup returns CDR1 MGHRA and CDR2 YSYEKL. The CDR3 contains 15 residues. Note on this clonotype: Its target is not known.

This chain joins TRBV4-1 and TRBJ2-7, with a possible D match to TRBD2 (6 bases). This sequence originates from a human donor with Susac syndrome. The sequenced material came from CD4+ T cells from PBMCs. The CDR3 is CASSQDAIGSYEQYF. The CDR3 region has the DNA TGCGCCAGCAGCCAAGATGCTATCGGGAGCTACGAGCAGTACTTC.